This T cell receptor beta chain was obtained from a study of cytomegalovirus exposure and HLA in healthy donors. Points from the study as a whole: In a later analysis, CMV-associated beta chains were mostly HLA-associated, it appeared.

About this clone itself: The antigen is undetermined.

Germline V gives CDR1 SEHNR, CDR2 FQNEAQ (reference sequence). This CDR3 is built from 15 residues. J gave up 0 bases and V 3 bases, and 5 bases lay outside the gene matches. Primers for the PCR totalled 60 Vbeta and 13 Jbeta. Only in-frame clones appear in the TCRdb table, and some are missing; sequencing was by immunoSEQ multiplex PCR. The data contain roughly 160,000 clones, approximately 71% of them singletons. This clonotype originated in a girl aged 5 to 17 in good health and CMV-seronegative. The rearrangement links TRBV7-9 to TRBJ2-7; TRBD1 matches at 7 bases. Source material: PBMCs. CDR3 in amino acids: CASSLPDRVSYEQYF. CDR3 in DNA: TGTGCCAGCAGCTTGCCCGACAGGGTCTCCTACGAGCAGTACTTC.